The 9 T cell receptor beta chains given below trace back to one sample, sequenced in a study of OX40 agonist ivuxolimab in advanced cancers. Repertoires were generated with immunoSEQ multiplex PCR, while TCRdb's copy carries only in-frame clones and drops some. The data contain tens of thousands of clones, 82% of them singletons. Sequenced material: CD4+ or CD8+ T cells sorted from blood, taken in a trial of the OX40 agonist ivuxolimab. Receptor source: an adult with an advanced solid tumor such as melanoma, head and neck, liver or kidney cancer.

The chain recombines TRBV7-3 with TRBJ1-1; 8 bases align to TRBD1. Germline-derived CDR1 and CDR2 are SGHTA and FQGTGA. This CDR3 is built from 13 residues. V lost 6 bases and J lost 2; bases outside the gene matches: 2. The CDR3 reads CASSGQGNTEAFF. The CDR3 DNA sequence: TGTGCCAGCAGTGGACAGGGTAACACTGAAGCTTTCTTT.

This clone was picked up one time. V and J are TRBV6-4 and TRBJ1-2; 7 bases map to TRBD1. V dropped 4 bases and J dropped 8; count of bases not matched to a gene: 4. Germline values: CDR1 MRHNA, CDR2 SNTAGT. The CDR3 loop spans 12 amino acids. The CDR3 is CASSGQGWGYTF. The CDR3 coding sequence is TGTGCCAGCAGTGGACAGGGATGGGGCTACACCTTC.

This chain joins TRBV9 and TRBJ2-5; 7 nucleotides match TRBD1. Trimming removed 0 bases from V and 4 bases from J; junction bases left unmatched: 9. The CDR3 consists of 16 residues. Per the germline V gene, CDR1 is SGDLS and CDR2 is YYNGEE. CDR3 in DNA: TGTGCCAGCAGCGTAGGAGATAGCGCAGGGGGAGAGACCCAGTACTTC. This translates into CASSVGDSAGGETQYF.

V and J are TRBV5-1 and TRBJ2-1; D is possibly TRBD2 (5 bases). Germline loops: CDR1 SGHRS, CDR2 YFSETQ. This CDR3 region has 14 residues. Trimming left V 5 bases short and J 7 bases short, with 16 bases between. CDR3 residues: CASSLGPSLNEQFF. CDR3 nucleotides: TGCGCCAGCAGTTTAGGGCCTAGCCTTAATGAGCAGTTCTTC.

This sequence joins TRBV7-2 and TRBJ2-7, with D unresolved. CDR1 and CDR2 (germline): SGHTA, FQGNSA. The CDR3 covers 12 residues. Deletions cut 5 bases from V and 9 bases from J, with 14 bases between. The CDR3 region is CASSRSPPGQYF. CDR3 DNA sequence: TGTGCCAGCAGCCGAAGCCCCCCCGGGCAGTACTTC.

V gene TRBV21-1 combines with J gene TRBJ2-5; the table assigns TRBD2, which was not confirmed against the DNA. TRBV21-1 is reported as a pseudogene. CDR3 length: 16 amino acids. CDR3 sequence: CASSKGPAGGSKTQYF. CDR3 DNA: TGTGCCAGCAGCAAAGGCCCAGCGGGGGGGAGTAAGACCCAGTACTTC.

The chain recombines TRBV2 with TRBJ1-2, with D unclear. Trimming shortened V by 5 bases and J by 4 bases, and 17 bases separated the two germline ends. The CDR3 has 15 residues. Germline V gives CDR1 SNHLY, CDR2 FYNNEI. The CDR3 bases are TGTGCCAGCAGTCCGACTTACGAGGGCGGCTATGGCTACACCTTC. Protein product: CASSPTYEGGYGYTF.

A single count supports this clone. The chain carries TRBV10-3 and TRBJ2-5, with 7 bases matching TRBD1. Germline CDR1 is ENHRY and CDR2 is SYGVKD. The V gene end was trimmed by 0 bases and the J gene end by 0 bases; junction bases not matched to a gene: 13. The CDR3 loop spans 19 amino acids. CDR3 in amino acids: CAISESAQGETWYQETQYF. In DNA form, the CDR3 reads TGTGCCATCAGTGAGTCTGCCCAGGGGGAGACTTGGTACCAAGAGACCCAGTACTTC.

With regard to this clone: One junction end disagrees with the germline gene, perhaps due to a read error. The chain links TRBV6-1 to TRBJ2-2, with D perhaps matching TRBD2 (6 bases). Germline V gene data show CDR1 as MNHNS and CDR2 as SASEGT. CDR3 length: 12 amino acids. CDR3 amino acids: CSGVGSTGELFF. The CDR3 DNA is TGCTCGGGGGTAGGGAGCACCGGGGAGCTGTTTTTT.